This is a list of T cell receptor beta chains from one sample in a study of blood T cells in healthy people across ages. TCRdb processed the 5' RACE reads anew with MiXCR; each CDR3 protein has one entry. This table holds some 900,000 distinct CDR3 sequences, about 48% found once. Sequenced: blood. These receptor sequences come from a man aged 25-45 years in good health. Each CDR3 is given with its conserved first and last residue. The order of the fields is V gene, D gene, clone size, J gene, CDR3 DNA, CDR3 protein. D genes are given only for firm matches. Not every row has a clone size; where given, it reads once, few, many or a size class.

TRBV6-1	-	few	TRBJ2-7	TGTGCCAGCATCCCGAGGGTAGGGTCCCTCTACGAGCAGTACTTC	CASIPRVGSLYEQYF
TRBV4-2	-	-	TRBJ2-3	TGTGCCAGCAGCCAACGGGCGAGGAGCACAGATACGCAGTATTTT	CASSQRARSTDTQYF
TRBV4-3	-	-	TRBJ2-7	TGCGCCAGCAGCCAACGTGACAGGTCAGACGAGCAGTACTTC	CASSQRDRSDEQYF
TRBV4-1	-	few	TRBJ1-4	TGCGCCAGCAGCCAAGAGGGGGAGGTGTCTAATGAAAAACTGTTTTTT	CASSQEGEVSNEKLFF
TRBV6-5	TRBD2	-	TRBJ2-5	TGTGCCAGCACCCCCGGACTAGCGGTTGTGGAGGAGACCCAGTACTTC	CASTPGLAVVEETQYF
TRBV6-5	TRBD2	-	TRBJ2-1	TGTGCCAGCAGTTACTCTAGCGGGGGGGTCAGAGAGCAGTTCTTC	CASSYSSGGVREQFF
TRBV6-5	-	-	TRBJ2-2	TGTGCCAGCAGTTGGATCGGGACGGACACCGGGGAGCTGTTTTTT	CASSWIGTDTGELFF
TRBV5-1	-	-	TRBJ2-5	TGCGCCAGCAGCTTGGTGGGGTTTGCAGAGACCCAGTACTTC	CASSLVGFAETQYF
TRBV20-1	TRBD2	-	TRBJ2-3	TGCAGTGCTAGAGGGAGACTAGCGGGGGGCACAGATACGCAGTATTTT	CSARGRLAGGTDTQYF
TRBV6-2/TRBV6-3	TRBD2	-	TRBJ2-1	TGTGCCGGCAGTAATAGCGGGGGTTCCTACAATGAGCAGTTCTTC	CAGSNSGGSYNEQFF
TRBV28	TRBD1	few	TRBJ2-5	TGTGCCAGCAGTCCTAGGGGGCAGGGGGCCAAGACCCAGTACTTC	CASSPRGQGAKTQYF
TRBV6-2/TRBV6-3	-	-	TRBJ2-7	TGTGCCAGCAGCCGCCCCAGTGGACAACCCTACTACGAGCAGTACTTC	CASSRPSGQPYYEQYF
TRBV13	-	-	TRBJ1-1	TGTGCCAGCAGTTACAGGGCGCTGAACACTGAAGCTTTCTTT	CASSYRALNTEAFF
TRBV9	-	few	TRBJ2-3	TGTGCCAGCAGCGAGGAGGGGCGGGGCTACACAGATACGCAGTATTTT	CASSEEGRGYTDTQYF
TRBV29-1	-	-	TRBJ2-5	TGCAGCGTTGAAAAGGGGGGCGCAGGCTACAATGAGCAGTACTTC	CSVEKGGAGYNEQYF
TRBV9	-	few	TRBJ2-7	TGTGCCAGCAGCGTAGGGGACTCCACGTACGAGCAGTACTTC	CASSVGDSTYEQYF
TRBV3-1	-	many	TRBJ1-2	TGTGCCAGCAGCCCTAAAGGGCCAAACTATGGCTACACCTTC	CASSPKGPNYGYTF
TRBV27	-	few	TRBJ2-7	TGTGCCAGCAGTTTAAGGAGACAGGGAGGTGACGAGCAGTACTTC	CASSLRRQGGDEQYF
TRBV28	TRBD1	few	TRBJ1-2	TGTGCCAGCAGAAGCGGGGGACAGGGTAACCATGGCTACACCTTC	CASRSGGQGNHGYTF
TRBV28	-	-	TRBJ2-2	TGTGCCAGCAGTTTCCCGACAGCCGGGGAGCTGTTTTTT	CASSFPTAGELFF
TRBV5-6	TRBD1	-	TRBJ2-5	TGTGCCAGCAGCCAGGGACAGGGACATCAAGAGACCCAGTACTTC	CASSQGQGHQETQYF
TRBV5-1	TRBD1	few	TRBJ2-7	TGCGCCAGCAGCTTGGAGGACAGGACCTACGAGCAGTACTTC	CASSLEDRTYEQYF
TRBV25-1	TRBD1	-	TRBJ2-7	TGTGCCAGCAGTGACCCCACTAAGACAGGGGGTCGCGACGAGCAGTACTTC	CASSDPTKTGGRDEQYF
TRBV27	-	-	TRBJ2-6	TGTGCCAGCAGTGGCTACGGTAGCACTTCTGGGGCCAACGTCCTGACTTTC	CASSGYGSTSGANVLTF
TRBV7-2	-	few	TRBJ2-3	TGTGCCAGCAGCCCAACAGGGAAGGCAGATACGCAGTATTTT	CASSPTGKADTQYF
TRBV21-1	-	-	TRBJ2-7	TGTGCCAGCAGGATAAAGCGGACAGGGCTGACCTACGAGCAGTACTTC	CASRIKRTGLTYEQYF
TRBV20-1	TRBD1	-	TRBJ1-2	TGCAGTGCTAGAGACTCGCTTCAGACAGGGGGCGCGGGGGGCTACACCTTC	CSARDSLQTGGAGGYTF
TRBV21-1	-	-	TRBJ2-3	TGTGCCAGCTTAAGAGTCCGAGGACCCCAATGGGATACGCAGTATTTT	CASLRVRGPQWDTQYF
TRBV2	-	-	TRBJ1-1	TGTGCCAGCAGCCCAGCCGCCGGGTACACTGAAGCTTTCTTT	CASSPAAGYTEAFF